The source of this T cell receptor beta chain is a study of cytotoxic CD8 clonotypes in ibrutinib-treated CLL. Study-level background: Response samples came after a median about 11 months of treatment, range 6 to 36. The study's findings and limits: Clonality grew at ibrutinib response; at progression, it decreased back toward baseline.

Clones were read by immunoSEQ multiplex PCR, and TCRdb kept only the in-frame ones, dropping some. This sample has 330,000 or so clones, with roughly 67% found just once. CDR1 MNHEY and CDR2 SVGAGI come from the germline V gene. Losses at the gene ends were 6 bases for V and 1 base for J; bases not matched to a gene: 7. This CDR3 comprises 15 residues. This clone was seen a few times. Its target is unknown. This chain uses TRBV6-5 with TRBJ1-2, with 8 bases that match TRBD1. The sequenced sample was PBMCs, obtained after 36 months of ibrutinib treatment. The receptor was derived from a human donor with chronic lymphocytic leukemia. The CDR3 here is CASRTPGQDNYGYTF. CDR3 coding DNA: TGTGCCAGCAGAACGCCGGGACAGGATAACTATGGCTACACCTTC.